Following are 28 T cell receptor beta chains from one sample sequenced in a study of blood T cells in healthy people across ages. The authors ran a second PCR of about 6 to 11 cycles using a sample-barcoded 5' primer and a J-beta primer mix. One entry per CDR3 protein, called by TCRdb with MiXCR from the 5' RACE reads. Of hundreds of thousands of distinct CDR3 sequences in the sample, over 20% are singletons; the top ten hold more than 3%. Sequencing input: blood. The receptors come from a man aged 70 or older in good health.

The chain combines TRBV5-1 with TRBJ1-6; weak D call: TRBD1 (5 bases). The V end was cut by 4 bases, the J end by 9 bases, with 14 bases between. The CDR3 consists of 14 residues. The germline V gene has CDR1 SGHRS and CDR2 YFSETQ. CDR3 amino acids: CASSDVQEGSPLHF. DNA for the CDR3: TGCGCCAGCAGCGACGTACAGGAAGGTTCACCCCTCCACTTT.

V usage is TRBV12-3 or TRBV12-4 and J usage is TRBJ1-2; D is perhaps TRBD1 (5 bases). The CDR3 runs to 15 residues. V was cut by 6 bases and J by 4 bases, with 18 bases left in between. The CDR3 DNA sequence: TGTGCCAGCAGGTCCGGGACCGGCGCCCTCTATGGCTACACCTTC. It codes for CASRSGTGALYGYTF.

The V call is TRBV13, the J call TRBJ2-7; 8 bases fit TRBD2. Germline assignment: CDR1 PRHDT and CDR2 FYEKMQ (reference sequence). The CDR3 consists of 15 residues. After removal of 4 bases from V and 5 bases from J, the junction contained 10 bases not matched to a gene. The CDR3 region is CASSSLQREFHEQYF. CDR3 nucleotide sequence: TGTGCCAGCAGCTCCCTTCAGCGGGAGTTCCACGAGCAGTACTTC.

With respect to this clonotype: The missing conserved phenylalanine or tryptophan at the end of this CDR3 makes a read error likely. The J gene is TRBJ2-2, the V gene TRBV20-1; the match to TRBD2 covers 7 bases. This CDR3 region has 15 residues. Germline CDR1 and CDR2: DFQATT and SNEGSKA (reference sequence). CDR3 bases: TGCAGTGCCAGAGTAGTGACTAGCCTCCCCGGGGAGCTGTTTTCT. Its translation: CSARVVTSLPGELFS.

This clonotype was counted at least ten times. The chain recombines TRBV7-8 with TRBJ2-7, with TRBD2 identical over 16 bases. The V segment lost 4 bases and the J segment 4 bases; nucleotides outside the gene matches: 13. Germline V gene lookup returns CDR1 SGHVS and CDR2 FQNEAQ. This CDR3 has 19 residues. The CDR3 sequence: CASSSPDGTSGRAPYEQYF. For the CDR3, the DNA is TGTGCCAGCAGCTCCCCCGATGGGACTAGCGGGAGGGCCCCTTACGAGCAGTACTTC.

This clonotype appeared a few times. J is TRBJ2-5 and V is TRBV4-3, with D unresolved. The assigned J gene may be wrong: the sequence end matches TRBJ2-1 better. The germline gives CDR1 LGHNA, CDR2 YSLEER. The CDR3 contains 15 residues. CDR3 bases: TGCGCCAGCAGCCAAGATAGGGCTGCTTACAATGAGCAGTTCTTC. This codes for CASSQDRAAYNEQFF.

This clonotype was observed a handful of times. This rearrangement joins TRBV27 to TRBJ2-5; 9 bases line up with TRBD1. The CDR3 covers 17 residues. CDR1 is MNHEY, CDR2 SMNVEV, per germline (reference sequence). After removal of 4 bases from V and 5 bases from J, the junction contained 14 bases not matched to a gene. Here the CDR3 DNA reads TGTGCCAGCAGTTCCCTTATACGACAGGGGGAGGTTGAGACCCAGTACTTC. Amino acid sequence: CASSSLIRQGEVETQYF.

The chain joins TRBV7-9 to TRBJ2-3; weak D call: TRBD2 (5 bases). Trimming pared 4 bases from V and 4 bases from J, leaving 9 bases between. The V gene's germline CDR1 is SEHNR and CDR2 FQNEAQ (reference sequence). This CDR3 comprises 13 residues. The CDR3 bases are TGTGCCAGCAGCTCCCCCGGGGCAGATACGCAGTATTTT. This encodes CASSSPGADTQYF.

The genes are TRBV3-1 and TRBJ1-4; 8 nucleotides align to TRBD1. Germline V CDR1 and CDR2: LGHDT, YNNKEL (reference sequence). CDR3 size: 13 residues. Trimming removed 4 bases from V and 10 bases from J; junction bases left unmatched: 5. Here the CDR3 DNA reads TGTGCCAGCAGCCCGGACAGGGCGGCAAAACTGTTTTTT. Translated, it gives CASSPDRAAKLFF.

This chain joins TRBV27 and TRBJ2-7; 11 positions match TRBD2. Germline V gene data show CDR1 as MNHEY and CDR2 as SMNVEV (reference sequence). V shed 0 bases, J shed 3 bases, and the junction held 10 bases outside the gene matches. The CDR3 contains 18 residues. The CDR3 DNA sequence: TGTGCCAGCAGTTTATCCCCTAACAGACTAGCGGGGCGCTACGAGCAGTACTTC. Its protein product is CASSLSPNRLAGRYEQYF.

The sample holds a few counts of this clonotype. The chain employs TRBV9 and TRBJ2-7; D is perhaps TRBD2 (6 bases). The DNA end lines up better with TRBJ2-1; the J call may be wrong. Germline CDR1 SGDLS, CDR2 YYNGEE. This CDR3 contains 15 residues. The CDR3 loop is CASSGRGRGDNEQFF. In DNA, the CDR3 is TGTGCCAGCAGCGGCCGAGGGCGGGGCGACAATGAGCAGTTCTTC.

The gene calls are TRBV6-2 or TRBV6-3 and TRBJ1-6; a weak D match, TRBD1 (5 bases). This CDR3 region has 17 residues. Germline V lookup: CDR1 MNHEY, CDR2 SVGEGT. V was cut by 2 bases and J by 8 bases, with 19 bases left in between. Here the CDR3 DNA reads TGTGCCAGCAGTTACCAGCCAGGGAGGGAGCGCGATTCACCCCTCCACTTT. This gives the protein CASSYQPGRERDSPLHF.

This clonotype occurred a few times. V is TRBV7-2 and J is TRBJ1-2; TRBD1 might be the D (6 bases). Germline CDR1 SGHTA, CDR2 FQGNSA. This CDR3 contains 15 residues. V lost 5 bases and J 4 bases, leaving 17 bases between the germline ends. The CDR3 loop is CASSEPGQSFYGYTF. The CDR3 coding sequence is TGTGCCAGCAGCGAACCGGGACAAAGTTTCTATGGCTACACCTTC.

The V gene is TRBV28, the J gene TRBJ1-5, with a weak D call TRBD1 (5 bases). The V gene lost 8 bases and the J gene lost 2 bases, with 7 bases spanning the gap. This CDR3 has 12 residues. Looked up from germline, CDR1 is MDHEN and CDR2 is SYDVKM. DNA for the CDR3: TGTGCCAGCGGGGGGGGCAATCAGCCCCAGCATTTT. Its protein is CASGGGNQPQHF.

This rearrangement joins TRBV20-1 to TRBJ2-5; 7 bases fit TRBD2. The J call could be wrong; TRBJ2-1 is a better fit for the DNA end. This CDR3 is built from 15 residues. From germline, CDR1 is DFQATT and CDR2 SNEGSKA (reference sequence). CDR3 DNA: TGCAGTGCTACTGGCTGGGGAGGGTACAACAATGAGCAGTTCTTC. Amino acid sequence: CSATGWGGYNNEQFF.

This clonotype was seen only a few times. CDR3 amino acids: CASSSGTAETQYF. The CDR3 DNA reads as TGCGCCAGCAGCTCAGGGACAGCCGAGACCCAGTACTTC. V gene TRBV5-1 combines with J gene TRBJ2-5; TRBD1 agrees at 7 bases. V was clipped by 3 bases and J by 5 bases; unmatched bases: 4. The CDR3 loop spans 13 amino acids. Germline CDR1 reads SGHRS; CDR2 reads YFSETQ.

The chain combines TRBV20-1 with TRBJ2-3, with D unresolved. Germline loops: CDR1 DFQATT, CDR2 SNEGSKA (reference sequence). This CDR3 has 11 residues. The CDR3, as DNA: TGCAGCTACTACAGATCAGATACGCAGTATTTT. As protein: CSYYRSDTQYF.

This clonotype was seen many times. This rearrangement joins TRBV5-5 to TRBJ2-3; 10 positions agree with TRBD2. After removal of 4 bases from V and 2 bases from J, the junction contained 10 bases not matched to a gene. The CDR3 loop spans 17 amino acids. Germline V gene lookup returns CDR1 SGHKS and CDR2 YYEKEE (reference sequence). CDR3 nucleotide sequence: TGTGCCAGCAGCCCGGGACTAGCGTACCCATCCACAGATACGCAGTATTTT. Its protein product is CASSPGLAYPSTDTQYF.

The chain is built from TRBV27 and TRBJ1-3, with 10 nucleotides matching TRBD1. Germline loops: CDR1 MNHEY, CDR2 SMNVEV (reference sequence). This CDR3 has 15 amino acids. Losses at the gene ends were 7 bases for V and 2 bases for J; bases not matched to a gene: 5. For the CDR3, the DNA is TGTGCCAGCAAAATAGACAGGGGGCCTGGAAACACCATATATTTT. The encoded protein is CASKIDRGPGNTIYF.

A few counts support this clonotype. The chain links TRBV27 to TRBJ1-1; 9 bases match TRBD1. The CDR3 has 17 residues. Germline assignment: CDR1 MNHEY and CDR2 SMNVEV (reference sequence). After removal of 2 bases from V and 0 bases from J, the junction contained 7 bases not matched to a gene. CDR3 DNA: TGTGCCAGCAGTTTAAAGACAGGGGGAACCATGAACACTGAAGCTTTCTTT. It specifies CASSLKTGGTMNTEAFF.

The chain joins TRBV20-1 to TRBJ2-3; unclear D gene. From germline, CDR1 is DFQATT and CDR2 SNEGSKA (reference sequence). V lost 6 bases and J 1 base, leaving 8 bases between the germline ends. The CDR3 spans 12 residues. CDR3 sequence reads: CSARPRTDTQYF. In nucleotides, the CDR3 is TGCAGTGCAAGACCCCGCACAGATACGCAGTATTTT.

The gene calls are TRBV9 and TRBJ2-1; 7 bases fit TRBD1. Trimming at V came to 0 bases and at J to 2 bases, leaving 5 bases not matched to a gene. CDR3 size: 16 residues. The germline CDR1 and CDR2 sequences are SGDLS and YYNGEE. CDR3 bases: TGTGCCAGCAGCGTAGTGGCAGGGGGTCCCTACAATGAGCAGTTCTTC. This sequence encodes CASSVVAGGPYNEQFF. Based on the CDR3 plus reference TRBV9 and TRBJ2-1, the full variable domain is DSGVTQTPKHLITATGQRVTLRCSPRSGDLSVYWYQQSLDQGLQFLIQYYNGEERAKGNILERFSAQQFPDLHSELNLSSLELGDSALYFCASSVVAGGPYNEQFFGPGTRLTVL.

The chain uses TRBV15 and TRBJ2-5, with 8 bases that match TRBD2. Germline CDR1 and CDR2: LNHNV and YYDKDF (reference sequence). Trimming took 5 bases from V and 5 from J; bases not matched to a gene: 7. The CDR3 is made up of 14 amino acids. The DNA for the CDR3 is TGTGCCACCAGCCAGCGGGAGCACGGTGAGACCCAGTACTTC. Amino acid sequence: CATSQREHGETQYF. The variable domain in full, completed from reference TRBV15 and TRBJ2-5, reads DAMVIQNPRYQVTQFGKPVTLSCSQTLNHNVMYWYQQKSSQAPKLLFHYYDKDFNNEADTPDNFQSRRPNTSFCFLDIRSPGLGDTAMYLCATSQREHGETQYFGPGTRLLVL.

V usage is TRBV20-1 and J usage is TRBJ2-7; tentatively, D is TRBD1 (6 bases). Germline CDR1 DFQATT, CDR2 SNEGSKA (reference sequence). There are 13 residues in the CDR3. V was pared by 4 bases and J by 0 bases, with 10 bases between. The CDR3 DNA reads TGCAGTGCTATCGCAGGGGACTCCTACGAGCAGTACTTC. Translation: CSAIAGDSYEQYF.

The J gene is TRBJ1-4, the V gene TRBV7-2, with D perhaps TRBD1 (5 bases). Germline V gives CDR1 SGHTA, CDR2 FQGNSA. Trimming pared 7 bases from V and 4 bases from J, leaving 10 bases between. The CDR3 extends over 13 amino acids. The CDR3 bases are TGTGCCAGCACCCGGGGCGGTAATGAAAAACTGTTTTTT. Protein: CASTRGGNEKLFF.

This chain links TRBV6-6 with TRBJ2-5; D is tentatively TRBD1 or TRBD2 (5 bases each). Trimming left V 2 bases short and J 2 bases short, with 18 bases between. In germline, CDR1 is MNHNY, CDR2 SVGAGI (reference sequence). The CDR3 sequence is 17 residues long. CDR3 region: CASSYGGAEGRQETQYF. The DNA for the CDR3 is TGTGCCAGCAGTTACGGGGGTGCAGAGGGGCGACAAGAGACCCAGTACTTC.

The chain uses TRBV5-1 and TRBJ2-2, with D unresolved. The ends were cut back, 8 bases at V and 4 bases at J, with 15 bases in the middle. Germline values: CDR1 SGHRS, CDR2 YFSETQ. The length of the CDR3 is 14 residues. The CDR3 here is CARAAYEITGELFF. The DNA of the CDR3 is TGCGCCAGGGCGGCGTACGAGATCACCGGGGAGCTGTTTTTT.

This clonotype was detected many times. The CDR3 protein is CASRRQGGTDTQYF. DNA of the CDR3: TGTGCCAGCAGACGACAGGGGGGCACAGATACGCAGTATTTT. The V call is TRBV27, the J call TRBJ2-3, with 9 positions matching TRBD1. Trimming at V came to 6 bases and at J to 1 base, leaving 2 bases not matched to a gene. Germline V gene data show CDR1 as MNHEY and CDR2 as SMNVEV (reference sequence). CDR3 length: 14 amino acids.